This TCR beta chain derives from a study of T cell responses to AZD1222 COVID-19 vaccine (dated by TCRdb to about 2021). For the study in its entirety: Because spike-specific TCR depth and breadth did not differ between the two schedules, AZD1222 recipients who got a second dose at roughly 4 weeks were pooled with those who got a second dose at roughly 12 weeks. TCR sequencing was performed for approximately 240 trial participants, of whom around 210 were given two doses of AZD1222 and 26 were given two doses of MenACWY control vaccine. Trial participants were enrolled by age into 18-55, 56-69 and 70-plus year subgroups, with 148, 28 and 57 TCR-sequenced participants respectively.

Overall results and qualifications from the work: The 56-69-year group was small, and its depth increase did not reach significance, likely because of low power. Only five to seven AZD1222 recipients were SARS-CoV-2 seropositive at baseline, limiting conclusions about previously exposed vaccinees. Because no day 14 peak-response samples were available, the repertoires could be characterized only after the peak T cell response. Participants were mostly white British and included more females than males, and it was suggested by the authors that clonal diversity may have been underestimated. A significant rise in spike-specific TCR breadth and depth was observed after two AZD1222 doses relative to day 0 and relative to MenACWY recipients. Reportedly, close to half of the unique spike-specific TCRs recognized epitopes lying outside the regions that are mutated in the B.1.351 and B.1.1.7 variants. The whole spike protein was spanned by vaccine-associated CD4 TCRs, and dominant responses were seen in regions 160-218 and 743-854.

Reading the label with the study, this specimen's time point is: baseline before first vaccination. Vaccinee samples were obtained from the UK trials COV001 and COV002, which included a single-blind randomized controlled phase 2/3 trial of AZD1222 (ChAdOx1 nCoV-19) in healthy adults. For TCRbeta chain sequencing, PBMC samples were collected from trial participants at day 0 and at day 28 after the second dose. The CDR3 regions of human TCRbeta chains were analyzed by immunosequencing. The study's processing was this. TCRs in the repertoires were matched against a reference library of SARS-CoV-2-specific TCRs that had been generated with the MIRA antigen-specificity platform. Breadth was defined as the fraction of unique TCRs that were SARS-CoV-2-associated. Depth was defined as the fraction of total T cells that were SARS-CoV-2-associated. Each spike-specific TCR was assigned to its reactive spike region and to a CD4 or CD8 class using the MIRA data. Log10-transformed breadth and depth values were compared by one-way ANOVA with Sidak's multiple comparisons tests. Entries here come from immuneACCESS through TCRdb and include only in-frame sequences with V and J called. Some clones fail to appear in such tables; in the studies checked, an unresolved V gene covers under half of the shortfall, and the cause of the remainder is unknown. From that table come the V and J calls and clone size; the DNA was used to work out D and trimming. This sample lists 130,000 to 150,000 clones; around nine tenths were detected once. The leading ten clones occupy around 1.7% of the sample.

The germline V gene encodes CDR1 MNHEY and CDR2 SVGAGI. The V end loses 4 bases and the J end loses 4 bases, and a stretch of 10 bases separates them. Measured from the cysteine to the phenylalanine, the CDR3 is 13 residues long. The CDR3 DNA has 39 bases and is translated from base 1. This clone was seen only once. Its antigen remains unidentified. There are no base qualities to consult, and no much larger clone falls within one base. This sample comprised peripheral blood, obtained on day 0 of AZD1222 vaccination. The TCR was taken from an adult in good health. The chain is assembled from TRBV6-5 and TRBJ1-1, with a weak D call of TRBD1 (5 bases match). CDR3 sequence: CASSSGRGTEAFF. Read as DNA, the sequence is TGTGCCAGCAGTTCAGGGCGGGGCACTGAAGCTTTCTTT.